This T cell receptor (beta chain) was retrieved from a study of early T cells in non-severe SARS-CoV-2 infection. In the study overall: The study sequenced bulk RNA from unsorted whole blood, with chains unpaired.

Unique molecular identifiers (one per individual cDNA molecule) were attached. TCRdb reprocessed the 5' RACE reads with MiXCR, giving one entry per CDR3 protein. The repertoire holds tens of thousands of distinct CDR3 sequences, with roughly 6% as singletons. Study-level findings and limits: Reliance on VDJdb matching favored anti-spike CD8 responses; private and CD4 specificities were missed.

In germline, CDR1 is MGHRA, CDR2 YSYEKL. This CDR3 is 16 amino acids long. V lost 0 bases, J lost 6 bases, and 15 bases lay in between. This clonotype was observed many times. Its antigen is not identified. The source is an adult who was a healthcare worker with PCR-confirmed SARS-CoV-2 infection or an uninfected control (not recorded which). This specimen was whole blood, taken at baseline. The chain carries TRBV4-1 and TRBJ1-5; D ambiguous. The CDR3 DNA reads TGCGCCAGCAGCCAAGATAGCTCGCATCTTCTTCAGCCCCAGCATTTT. It encodes CASSQDSSHLLQPQHF.